Listed here are 8 T cell receptor beta chains from one sample, sequenced in a study of OX40 agonist ivuxolimab in advanced cancers. Assay used: immunoSEQ multiplex PCR; TCRdb lists only in-frame clones, some missing. Among 60,000 to 75,000 clones, under 90% were seen once, and the ten largest hold 5% to 6.5%. The sample was CD4+ or CD8+ T cells sorted from blood, taken in a trial of the OX40 agonist ivuxolimab. The receptors shown here come from an adult with an advanced solid tumor such as melanoma, head and neck, liver or kidney cancer.

This clone occurred a few times. This chain uses TRBV4-3 with TRBJ2-4; 9 bases match TRBD1. The junction had 2 bases not matched to a gene; V was cut back by 1 base and J by 4 bases. CDR3 length: 15 amino acids. Germline V gene sequence: CDR1 LGHNA, CDR2 YSLEER. DNA for the CDR3: TGCGCCAGCAGCCAAGGGGGACAGGGTAAAAACATTCAGTACTTC. It yields the protein CASSQGGQGKNIQYF.

This CDR3 reads CASSITGKGEAFF. DNA of the CDR3: TGTGCCAGTAGTATTACAGGGAAAGGTGAAGCTTTCTTT. The rearrangement uses TRBV19 and TRBJ1-1; weak D call: TRBD1 (6 bases). Germline V CDR1 and CDR2: LNHDA, SQIVND (reference sequence). V was cut by 3 bases and J by 7 bases, with 12 bases left in between. The CDR3 contains 13 residues.

Notes on this clone: The same CDR3 can be traced to other DNA sequences in this sample. The rearrangement joins TRBV5-8 to TRBJ1-2; 7 nucleotides match TRBD1. Germline CDR1 SGHTS, CDR2 YDEGEE. This CDR3 comprises 14 residues. Trimming cost V 2 bases and J 3 bases; bases outside gene matches: 4. CDR3 residues: CASSFTGTDYGYTF. CDR3 nucleotide sequence: TGTGCCAGCAGCTTTACCGGGACAGACTATGGCTACACCTTC.

This clone has a handful of counts. V usage is TRBV21-1 and J usage is TRBJ2-7; the table's D call TRBD2 went unverified against the DNA. TRBV21-1 is a pseudogene locus. There are 15 residues in the CDR3. CDR3 residues: CASSNRDGDCYEQYF. CDR3 nucleotide sequence: TGTGCCAGCAGCAACAGAGATGGGGACTGCTACGAGCAGTACTTC.

The chain carries TRBV5-1 and TRBJ2-7; 7 bases agree with TRBD1. Germline lookup yields CDR1 SGHRS and CDR2 YFSETQ. The CDR3 loop spans 15 amino acids. J lost 0 bases, V lost 4 bases, and 7 bases had no gene match. The DNA for the CDR3 is TGCGCCAGCAGCCAAGACAGGGTCAGCTCCTACGAGCAGTACTTC. Residues: CASSQDRVSSYEQYF.

The chain uses TRBV5-6 and TRBJ2-5; D unclear. Trimming shortened V by 0 bases and J by 2 bases, and 17 bases separated the two germline ends. The CDR3 length is 17 residues. CDR1 is SGHDT and CDR2 is YYEEEE in the germline V gene. The CDR3 sequence: CASSLGWWGMGQETQYF. The CDR3 DNA reads as TGTGCCAGCAGCTTGGGATGGTGGGGAATGGGGCAAGAGACCCAGTACTTC.

The rearrangement uses TRBV29-1 and TRBJ2-1, with D tentatively TRBD1 (5 bases). Trimming left V 4 bases short and J 6 bases short, with 19 bases between. The CDR3 covers 15 residues. CDR1 is SQVTM, CDR2 ANQGSEA, per germline. CDR3 coding DNA: TGCAGCGTTGGTTATGGTCAGGGCCAAGGCAATGAGCAGTTCTTC. Translating it yields CSVGYGQGQGNEQFF.

This chain connects TRBV6-5 to TRBJ1-5; unclear D gene. There are 15 residues in the CDR3. Germline V CDR1 and CDR2: MNHEY, SVGAGI. The V end lost 7 bases, the J end lost 4 bases, and 17 bases lay between the germline ends. This CDR3 reads CASTPSFVGNQPQHF. The CDR3 bases are TGTGCCAGCACCCCATCCTTCGTGGGGAATCAGCCCCAGCATTTT.